A selection of T cell receptor beta chains follows, all from one sample in a study. From the 5' RACE reads, TCRdb called clonotypes with MiXCR, one entry per CDR3 protein. Of approximately 40,000 distinct CDR3 sequences listed, about 20% are singletons. The sample was Tregs sorted from blood. Receptors were obtained from a female donor with breast cancer. Both conserved end residues are part of each CDR3. Fields, in order: V gene, J gene, D gene, clone size, CDR3 DNA, CDR3 protein. D genes are given only for firm matches. A row's size may be missing; if present it is once, few, many or a size class.

>TRBV10-3|TRBJ2-7|TRBD2|-
TGTGCCATCAGTGAAGGGGCGGGAGGATTGTTAAACGAGCAGTACTTC
CAISEGAGGLLNEQYF
>TRBV6-2/TRBV6-3|TRBJ1-5|-|-
TGTGCCAGCACCGACCGGGGACTTAATCAGCCCCAGCATTTT
CASTDRGLNQPQHF
>TRBV20-1|TRBJ2-7|TRBD2|few
TGCAGTGCTAGAGATCTGGCAGTGACTAGCAAGGGGCAGTACTTC
CSARDLAVTSKGQYF
>TRBV6-5|TRBJ2-7|TRBD2|few
TGTGCCAGCAGTGCGGGGGGATTCTACGAGCAGTACTTC
CASSAGGFYEQYF
>TRBV11-2|TRBJ2-5|-|-
TGTGCCGGCAGCTTAATACAGGGAGGATTAGAGACCCAGTACTTC
CAGSLIQGGLETQYF
>TRBV5-6|TRBJ2-7|-|-
TGTGCCAGCAGCGCGGCCGAAAAACTCATCAGGGATACCTACGAGCAGTACTTC
CASSAAEKLIRDTYEQYF
>TRBV12-3/TRBV12-4|TRBJ2-2|TRBD2|-
TGTGCCAGCAGCCCTGGGGCGGGGGGCACCCGGGAGCTGTTTTTT
CASSPGAGGTRELFF
>TRBV5-1|TRBJ2-5|-|-
TGCGCCAGCAGCAACGAGGAGACCCAGTACTTC
CASSNEETQYF
>TRBV12-3/TRBV12-4|TRBJ2-1|-|many
TGTGCCAGCAGTCTACAGGGTTATGAGCAGTTCTTC
CASSLQGYEQFF
>TRBV27|TRBJ2-3|TRBD1|-
TGTGCCAGCAGTTTAATCGGATGGACAGGGTACAACACAGAGACGCAGTATTTT
CASSLIGWTGYNTETQYF
>TRBV12-3/TRBV12-4|TRBJ1-2|-|few
TGTGCCAGCAGTTTAGTGGACAGCTATGGCTACACCTTC
CASSLVDSYGYTF
>TRBV20-1|TRBJ2-1|-|many
TGCAGTGCCACCACGCATCGGGAGCAGTTCTTC
CSATTHREQFF
>TRBV27|TRBJ2-7|-|-
TGTGCCAGCAGTCCCCGGGAGTACTACGAGCAGTACTTC
CASSPREYYEQYF
>TRBV12-3/TRBV12-4|TRBJ1-4|-|many
TGTGCCAGCACCAGTATCCATGCAACTAATGAAAAACTGTTTTTT
CASTSIHATNEKLFF
>TRBV4-1|TRBJ2-5|-|-
TGCGCCAGCAGCCAGCCCCTGGGGGAGGCTGAGACCCAGTACTTC
CASSQPLGEAETQYF
>TRBV6-5|TRBJ1-1|-|many
TGTGCCAGCAGCTCCGCATGGGGCACTGAAGCTTTCTTT
CASSSAWGTEAFF
>TRBV7-9|TRBJ2-7|-|-
TGTGCCAGCAGCTTAGTCGGGGGAAGGGAGCAGTACTTC
CASSLVGGREQYF